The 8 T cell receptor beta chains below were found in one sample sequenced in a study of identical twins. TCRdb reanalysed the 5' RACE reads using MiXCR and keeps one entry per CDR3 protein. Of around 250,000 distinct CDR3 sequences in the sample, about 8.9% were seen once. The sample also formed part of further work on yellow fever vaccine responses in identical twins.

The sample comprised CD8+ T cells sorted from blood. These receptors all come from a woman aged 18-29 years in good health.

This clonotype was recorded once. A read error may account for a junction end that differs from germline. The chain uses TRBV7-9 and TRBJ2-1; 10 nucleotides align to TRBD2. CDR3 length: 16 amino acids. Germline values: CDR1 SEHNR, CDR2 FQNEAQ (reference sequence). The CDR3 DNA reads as TGTGCCAGCAGCATAGCTAGCGGGAGCATCTACAATGAGCAGTTCTTC. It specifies CASSIASGSIYNEQFF.

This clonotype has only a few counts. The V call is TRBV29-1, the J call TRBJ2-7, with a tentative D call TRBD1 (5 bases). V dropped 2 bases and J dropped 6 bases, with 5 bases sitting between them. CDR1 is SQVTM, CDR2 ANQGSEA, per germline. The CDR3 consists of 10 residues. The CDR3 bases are TGCAGCGTTGAACAGGGCGAGCAGTACTTC. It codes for CSVEQGEQYF.

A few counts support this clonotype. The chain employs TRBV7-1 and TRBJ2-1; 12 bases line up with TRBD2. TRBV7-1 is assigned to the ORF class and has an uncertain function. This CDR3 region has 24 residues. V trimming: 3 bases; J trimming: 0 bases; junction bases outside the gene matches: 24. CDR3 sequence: CASSSRGGSYETSGGLSSYNEQFF. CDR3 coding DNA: TGTGCCAGCAGCTCCAGGGGAGGGTCATATGAGACTAGCGGGGGCCTATCCTCCTACAATGAGCAGTTCTTC.

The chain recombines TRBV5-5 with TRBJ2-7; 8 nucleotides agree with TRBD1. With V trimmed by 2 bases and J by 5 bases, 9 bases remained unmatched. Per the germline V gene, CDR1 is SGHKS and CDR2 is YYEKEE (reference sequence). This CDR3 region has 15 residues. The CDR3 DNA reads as TGTGCCAGCAGCTTAATGGCAGGGGGCAGCCACGAGCAGTACTTC. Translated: CASSLMAGGSHEQYF.

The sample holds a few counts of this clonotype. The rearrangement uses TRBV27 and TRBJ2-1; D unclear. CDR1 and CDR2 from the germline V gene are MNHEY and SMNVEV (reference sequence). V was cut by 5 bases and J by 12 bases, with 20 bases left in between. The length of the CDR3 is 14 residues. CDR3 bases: TGTGCCAGCAGTCCCCAATCTCCGACGCCGCCGCAGTTCTTC. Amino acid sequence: CASSPQSPTPPQFF.

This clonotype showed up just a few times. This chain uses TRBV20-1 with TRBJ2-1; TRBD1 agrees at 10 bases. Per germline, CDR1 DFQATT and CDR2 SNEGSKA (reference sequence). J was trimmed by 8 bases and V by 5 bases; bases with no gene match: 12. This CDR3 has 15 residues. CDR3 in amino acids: CSAGTGDSIAHEQFF. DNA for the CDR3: TGCAGTGCTGGGACAGGGGATAGTATAGCACATGAGCAGTTCTTC.

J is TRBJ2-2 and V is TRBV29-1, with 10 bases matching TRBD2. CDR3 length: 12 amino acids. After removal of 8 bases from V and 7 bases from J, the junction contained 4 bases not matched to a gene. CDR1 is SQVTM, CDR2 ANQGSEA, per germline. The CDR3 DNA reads TGCAGCACTGCTAGCGGGGGCGGGGAGCTGTTTTTT. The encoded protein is CSTASGGGELFF.

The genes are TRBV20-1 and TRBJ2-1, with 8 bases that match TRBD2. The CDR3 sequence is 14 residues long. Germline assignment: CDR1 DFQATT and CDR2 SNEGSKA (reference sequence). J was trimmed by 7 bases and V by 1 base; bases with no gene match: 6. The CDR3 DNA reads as TGCAGTGCTAGAGGAAGCGGGAGAAGGAATGAGCAGTTCTTC. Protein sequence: CSARGSGRRNEQFF.